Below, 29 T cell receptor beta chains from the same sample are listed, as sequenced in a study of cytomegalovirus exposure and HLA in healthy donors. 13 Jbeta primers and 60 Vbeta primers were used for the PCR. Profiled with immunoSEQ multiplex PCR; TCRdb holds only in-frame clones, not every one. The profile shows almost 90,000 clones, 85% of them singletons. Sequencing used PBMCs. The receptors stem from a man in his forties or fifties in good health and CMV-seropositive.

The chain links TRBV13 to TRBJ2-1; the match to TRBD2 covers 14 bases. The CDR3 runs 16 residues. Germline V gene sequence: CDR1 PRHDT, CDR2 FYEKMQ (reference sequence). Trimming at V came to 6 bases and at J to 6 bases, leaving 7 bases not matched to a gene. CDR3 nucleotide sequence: TGTGCCAGCAGGCCTCGTGGGACTAGCGGGGGCAATGAGCAGTTCTTC. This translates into CASRPRGTSGGNEQFF.

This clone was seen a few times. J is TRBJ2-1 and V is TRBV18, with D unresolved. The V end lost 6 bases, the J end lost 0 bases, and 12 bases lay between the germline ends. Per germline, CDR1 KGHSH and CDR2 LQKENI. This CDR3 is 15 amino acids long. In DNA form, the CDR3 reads TGTGCCAGCTCCCCCTCTAGTTCCTCCTACAATGAGCAGTTCTTC. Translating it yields CASSPSSSSYNEQFF.

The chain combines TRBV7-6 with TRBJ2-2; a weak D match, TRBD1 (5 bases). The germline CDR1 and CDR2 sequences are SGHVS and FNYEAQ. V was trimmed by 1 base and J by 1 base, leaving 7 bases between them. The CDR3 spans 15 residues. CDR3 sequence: CASSLGQGNTGELFF. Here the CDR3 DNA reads TGTGCCAGCAGCTTAGGCCAGGGGAACACCGGGGAGCTGTTTTTT. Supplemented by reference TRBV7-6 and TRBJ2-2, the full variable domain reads GAGVSQSPRYKVTKRGQDVALRCDPISGHVSLYWYRQALGQGPEFLTYFNYEAQQDKSGLPNDRFSAERPEGSISTLTIQRTEQRDSAMYRCASSLGQGNTGELFFGEGSRLTVL.

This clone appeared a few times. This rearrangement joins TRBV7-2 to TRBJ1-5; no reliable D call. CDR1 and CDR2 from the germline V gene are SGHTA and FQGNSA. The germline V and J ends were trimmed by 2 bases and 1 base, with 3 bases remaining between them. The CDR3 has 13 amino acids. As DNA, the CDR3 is TGTGCCAGCAGCTTACGGAGCAATCAGCCCCAGCATTTT. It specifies CASSLRSNQPQHF.

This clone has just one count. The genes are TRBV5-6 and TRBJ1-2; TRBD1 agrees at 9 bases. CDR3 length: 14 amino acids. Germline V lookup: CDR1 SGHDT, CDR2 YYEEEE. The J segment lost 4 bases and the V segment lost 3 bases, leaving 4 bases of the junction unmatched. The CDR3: CASSSDRGSYGYTF. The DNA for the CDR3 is TGTGCCAGCAGCTCGGACAGGGGCAGCTATGGCTACACCTTC.

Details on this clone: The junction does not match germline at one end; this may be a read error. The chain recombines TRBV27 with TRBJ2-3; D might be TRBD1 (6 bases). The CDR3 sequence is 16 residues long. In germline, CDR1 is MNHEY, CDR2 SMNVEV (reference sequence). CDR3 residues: CVSSLSFRGMGDTQYF. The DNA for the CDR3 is TGTGTCAGCAGTTTATCGTTCAGGGGAATGGGAGATACGCAGTATTTT.

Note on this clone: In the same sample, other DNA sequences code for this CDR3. Here the CDR3 reads CASSTGQGGRYGYTF. The CDR3 DNA reads TGTGCCAGCAGCACGGGGCAGGGAGGCCGCTATGGCTACACCTTC. The rearrangement joins TRBV7-9 to TRBJ1-2; TRBD1 might be the D (5 bases). This CDR3 region has 15 residues. Germline CDR1 SEHNR, CDR2 FQNEAQ (reference sequence). Deletions cut 5 bases from V and 4 bases from J, with 17 bases between.

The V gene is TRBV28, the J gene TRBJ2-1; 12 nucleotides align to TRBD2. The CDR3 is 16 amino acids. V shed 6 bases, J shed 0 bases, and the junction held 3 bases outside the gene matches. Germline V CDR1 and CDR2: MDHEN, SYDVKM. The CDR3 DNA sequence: TGTGCCAGCAGAGGGACTAGCGGGCCCTCCTACAATGAGCAGTTCTTC. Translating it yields CASRGTSGPSYNEQFF.

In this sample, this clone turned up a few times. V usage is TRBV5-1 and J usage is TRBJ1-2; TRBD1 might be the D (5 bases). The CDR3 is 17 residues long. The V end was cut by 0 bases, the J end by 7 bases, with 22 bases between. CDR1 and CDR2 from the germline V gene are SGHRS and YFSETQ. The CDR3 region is CASSLEMAGMVLGGYTF. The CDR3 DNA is TGCGCCAGCAGCTTGGAGATGGCAGGGATGGTCCTCGGTGGCTACACCTTC.

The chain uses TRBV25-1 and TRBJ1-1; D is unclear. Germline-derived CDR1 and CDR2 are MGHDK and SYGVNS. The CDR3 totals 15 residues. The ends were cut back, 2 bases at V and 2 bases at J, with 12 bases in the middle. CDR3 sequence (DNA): TGTGCCAGCAGTGAAGCGAGCGGCGGAAACACTGAAGCTTTCTTT. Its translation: CASSEASGGNTEAFF.

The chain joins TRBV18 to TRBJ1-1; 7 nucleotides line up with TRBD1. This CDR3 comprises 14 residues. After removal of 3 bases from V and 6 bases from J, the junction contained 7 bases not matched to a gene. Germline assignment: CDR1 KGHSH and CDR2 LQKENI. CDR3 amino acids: CASSPLRDSAEAFF. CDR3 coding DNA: TGTGCCAGCTCACCCTTAAGGGACAGCGCTGAAGCTTTCTTT. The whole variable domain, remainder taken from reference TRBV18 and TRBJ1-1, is NAGVMQNPRHLVRRRGQEARLRCSPMKGHSHVYWYRQLPEEGLKFMVYLQKENIIDESGMPKERFSAEFPKEGPSILRIQQVVRGDSAAYFCASSPLRDSAEAFFGQGTRLTVV.

The CDR3 here is CASSTRTGAGNTIYF. The CDR3 DNA follows: TGTGCCAGCAGCACCCGGACAGGCGCAGGAAACACCATATATTTT. V usage is TRBV11-2 and J usage is TRBJ1-3; 7 nucleotides match TRBD1. Germline V gene lookup returns CDR1 SGHAT and CDR2 FQNNGV. The CDR3 has 15 amino acids. V trimming: 5 bases; J trimming: 4 bases; junction bases outside the gene matches: 8.

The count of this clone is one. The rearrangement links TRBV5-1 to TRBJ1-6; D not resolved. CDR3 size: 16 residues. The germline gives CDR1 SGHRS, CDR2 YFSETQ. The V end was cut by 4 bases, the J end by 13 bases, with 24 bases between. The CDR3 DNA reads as TGCGCCAGCAGCCAAGGCGGGCCTAGCCCCTTGGCGCCCCTCCACTTT. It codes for CASSQGGPSPLAPLHF.

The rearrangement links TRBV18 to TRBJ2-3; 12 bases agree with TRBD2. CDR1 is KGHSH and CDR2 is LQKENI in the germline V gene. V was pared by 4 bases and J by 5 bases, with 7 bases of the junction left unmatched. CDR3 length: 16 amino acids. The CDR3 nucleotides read TGTGCCAGCTCACTCCAGACTAGCGGGAGCGTAGATACGCAGTATTTT. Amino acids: CASSLQTSGSVDTQYF.

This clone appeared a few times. The CDR3 sequence is CASRMGGNEKLFF. In DNA, the CDR3 is TGTGCCAGCAGAATGGGGGGTAATGAAAAACTGTTTTTT. This sequence joins TRBV7-9 and TRBJ1-4, with D perhaps matching TRBD1 (5 bases). The V end was cut by 6 bases, the J end by 4 bases, with 9 bases between. Germline values: CDR1 SEHNR, CDR2 FQNEAQ (reference sequence). This CDR3 region has 13 residues.

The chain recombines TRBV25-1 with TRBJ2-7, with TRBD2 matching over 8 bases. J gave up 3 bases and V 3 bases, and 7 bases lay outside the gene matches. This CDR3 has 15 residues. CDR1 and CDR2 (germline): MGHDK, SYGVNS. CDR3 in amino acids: CASSDPTGGNYEQYF. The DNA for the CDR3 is TGTGCCAGCAGTGATCCGACGGGAGGGAACTACGAGCAGTACTTC.

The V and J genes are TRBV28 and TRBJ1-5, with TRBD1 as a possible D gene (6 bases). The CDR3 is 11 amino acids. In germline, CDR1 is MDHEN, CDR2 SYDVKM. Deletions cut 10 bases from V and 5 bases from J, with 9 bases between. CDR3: CATSGDQPQHF. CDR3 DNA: TGTGCCACCTCAGGGGATCAGCCCCAGCATTTT.

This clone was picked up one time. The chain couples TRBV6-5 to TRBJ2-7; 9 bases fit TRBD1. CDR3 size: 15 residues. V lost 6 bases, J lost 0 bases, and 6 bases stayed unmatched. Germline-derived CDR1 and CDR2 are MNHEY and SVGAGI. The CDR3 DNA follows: TGTGCCAGCAGCCGGGGACAGGGCCCCTCCTACGAGCAGTACTTC. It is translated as CASSRGQGPSYEQYF.

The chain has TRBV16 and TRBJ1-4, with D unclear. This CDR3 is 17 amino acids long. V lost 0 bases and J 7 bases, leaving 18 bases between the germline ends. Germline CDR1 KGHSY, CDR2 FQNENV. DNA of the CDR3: TGTGCCAGCAGCCAATCGTTTGTAGGCCGGGTTGGTGAAAAACTGTTTTTT. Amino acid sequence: CASSQSFVGRVGEKLFF.

The CDR3 DNA reads TGTGCCAGCAGCTTAGGGGACAGGGACGATGAAAAACTGTTTTTT. Translation gives CASSLGDRDDEKLFF. The rearrangement links TRBV7-2 to TRBJ1-4; TRBD1 agrees at 9 bases. Germline lookup yields CDR1 SGHTA and CDR2 FQGNSA. This CDR3 region has 15 residues. The V and J ends lost 1 base and 6 bases, in that order; junction bases with no gene match: 3.

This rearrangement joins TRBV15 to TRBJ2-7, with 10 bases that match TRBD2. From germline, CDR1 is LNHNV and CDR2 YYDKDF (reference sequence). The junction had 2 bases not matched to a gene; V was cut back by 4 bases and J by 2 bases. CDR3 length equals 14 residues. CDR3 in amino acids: CATSIAGGTYEQYF. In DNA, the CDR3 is TGTGCCACCAGCATAGCGGGGGGAACCTACGAGCAGTACTTC. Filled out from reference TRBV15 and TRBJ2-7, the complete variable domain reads DAMVIQNPRYQVTQFGKPVTLSCSQTLNHNVMYWYQQKSSQAPKLLFHYYDKDFNNEADTPDNFQSRRPNTSFCFLDIRSPGLGDTAMYLCATSIAGGTYEQYFGPGTRLTVT.

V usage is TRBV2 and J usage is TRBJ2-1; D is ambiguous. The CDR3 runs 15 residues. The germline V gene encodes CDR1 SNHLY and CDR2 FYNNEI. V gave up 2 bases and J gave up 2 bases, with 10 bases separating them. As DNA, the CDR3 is TGTGCCAGCAGTGAACAACTAAGCCCCTACAATGAGCAGTTCTTC. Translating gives CASSEQLSPYNEQFF.

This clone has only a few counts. The CDR3 nucleotides read TGTGCCAGCAGCCAGGTTCAGGCGGGGGGGGCCGATACGCAGTATTTT. It codes for CASSQVQAGGADTQYF. This rearrangement joins TRBV14 to TRBJ2-3; 9 bases are shared with TRBD2. The junction had 10 bases not matched to a gene; V was cut back by 3 bases and J by 6 bases. CDR1 is SGHDN and CDR2 is FVKESK in the germline V gene. The CDR3 is 16 residues long. Using reference TRBV14 and TRBJ2-3 for the parts outside the CDR3, the full variable domain is EAGVTQFPSHSVIEKGQTVTLRCDPISGHDNLYWYRRVMGKEIKFLLHFVKESKQDESGMPNNRFLAERTGGTYSTLKVQPAELEDSGVYFCASSQVQAGGADTQYFGPGTRLTVL.

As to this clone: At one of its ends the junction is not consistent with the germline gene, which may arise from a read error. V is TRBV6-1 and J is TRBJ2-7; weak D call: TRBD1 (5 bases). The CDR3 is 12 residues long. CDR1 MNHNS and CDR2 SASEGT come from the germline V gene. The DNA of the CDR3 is TGTGCCAGCAGTGAGGAGTTCAGGGTGATTTTATTC. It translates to CASSEEFRVILF.

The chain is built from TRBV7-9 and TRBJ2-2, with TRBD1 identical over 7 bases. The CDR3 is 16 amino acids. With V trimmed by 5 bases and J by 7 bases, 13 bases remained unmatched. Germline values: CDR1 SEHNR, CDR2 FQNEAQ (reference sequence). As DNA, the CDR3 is TGTGCCAGCAGCCCCCCTTCTGACAGGGCGAGCGGGGAGCTGTTTTTT. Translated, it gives CASSPPSDRASGELFF.

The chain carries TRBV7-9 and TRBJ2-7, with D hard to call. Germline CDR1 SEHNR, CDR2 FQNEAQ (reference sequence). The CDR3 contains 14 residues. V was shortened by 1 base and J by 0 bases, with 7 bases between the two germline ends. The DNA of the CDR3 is TGTGCCAGCAGCTTAGGGTTGAGCTCCTACGAGCAGTACTTC. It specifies CASSLGLSSYEQYF.

CDR3 sequence (DNA): TGTGCCAGCAACCGGGGCGGGGGAGAGACCCAGTACTTC. Translating gives CASNRGGGETQYF. The chain has TRBV7-9 and TRBJ2-5, with TRBD2 matching 7 bases. The CDR3 contains 13 residues. The germline V gene encodes CDR1 SEHNR and CDR2 FQNEAQ (reference sequence). V was clipped by 7 bases and J by 4 bases; unmatched bases: 6.

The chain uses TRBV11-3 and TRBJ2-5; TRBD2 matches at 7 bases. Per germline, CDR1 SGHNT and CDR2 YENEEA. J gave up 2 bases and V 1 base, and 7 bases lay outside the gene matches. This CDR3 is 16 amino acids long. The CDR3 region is CASSLGTGGRQETQYF. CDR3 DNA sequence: TGTGCCAGCAGCTTAGGTACGGGGGGTCGACAAGAGACCCAGTACTTC.

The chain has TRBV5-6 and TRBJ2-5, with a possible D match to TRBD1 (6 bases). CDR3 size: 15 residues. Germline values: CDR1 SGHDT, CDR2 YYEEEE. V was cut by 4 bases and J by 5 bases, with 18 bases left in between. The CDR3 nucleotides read TGTGCCAGCAGCCTATTACAGGGACCGAAGGAGACCCAGTACTTC. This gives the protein CASSLLQGPKETQYF.